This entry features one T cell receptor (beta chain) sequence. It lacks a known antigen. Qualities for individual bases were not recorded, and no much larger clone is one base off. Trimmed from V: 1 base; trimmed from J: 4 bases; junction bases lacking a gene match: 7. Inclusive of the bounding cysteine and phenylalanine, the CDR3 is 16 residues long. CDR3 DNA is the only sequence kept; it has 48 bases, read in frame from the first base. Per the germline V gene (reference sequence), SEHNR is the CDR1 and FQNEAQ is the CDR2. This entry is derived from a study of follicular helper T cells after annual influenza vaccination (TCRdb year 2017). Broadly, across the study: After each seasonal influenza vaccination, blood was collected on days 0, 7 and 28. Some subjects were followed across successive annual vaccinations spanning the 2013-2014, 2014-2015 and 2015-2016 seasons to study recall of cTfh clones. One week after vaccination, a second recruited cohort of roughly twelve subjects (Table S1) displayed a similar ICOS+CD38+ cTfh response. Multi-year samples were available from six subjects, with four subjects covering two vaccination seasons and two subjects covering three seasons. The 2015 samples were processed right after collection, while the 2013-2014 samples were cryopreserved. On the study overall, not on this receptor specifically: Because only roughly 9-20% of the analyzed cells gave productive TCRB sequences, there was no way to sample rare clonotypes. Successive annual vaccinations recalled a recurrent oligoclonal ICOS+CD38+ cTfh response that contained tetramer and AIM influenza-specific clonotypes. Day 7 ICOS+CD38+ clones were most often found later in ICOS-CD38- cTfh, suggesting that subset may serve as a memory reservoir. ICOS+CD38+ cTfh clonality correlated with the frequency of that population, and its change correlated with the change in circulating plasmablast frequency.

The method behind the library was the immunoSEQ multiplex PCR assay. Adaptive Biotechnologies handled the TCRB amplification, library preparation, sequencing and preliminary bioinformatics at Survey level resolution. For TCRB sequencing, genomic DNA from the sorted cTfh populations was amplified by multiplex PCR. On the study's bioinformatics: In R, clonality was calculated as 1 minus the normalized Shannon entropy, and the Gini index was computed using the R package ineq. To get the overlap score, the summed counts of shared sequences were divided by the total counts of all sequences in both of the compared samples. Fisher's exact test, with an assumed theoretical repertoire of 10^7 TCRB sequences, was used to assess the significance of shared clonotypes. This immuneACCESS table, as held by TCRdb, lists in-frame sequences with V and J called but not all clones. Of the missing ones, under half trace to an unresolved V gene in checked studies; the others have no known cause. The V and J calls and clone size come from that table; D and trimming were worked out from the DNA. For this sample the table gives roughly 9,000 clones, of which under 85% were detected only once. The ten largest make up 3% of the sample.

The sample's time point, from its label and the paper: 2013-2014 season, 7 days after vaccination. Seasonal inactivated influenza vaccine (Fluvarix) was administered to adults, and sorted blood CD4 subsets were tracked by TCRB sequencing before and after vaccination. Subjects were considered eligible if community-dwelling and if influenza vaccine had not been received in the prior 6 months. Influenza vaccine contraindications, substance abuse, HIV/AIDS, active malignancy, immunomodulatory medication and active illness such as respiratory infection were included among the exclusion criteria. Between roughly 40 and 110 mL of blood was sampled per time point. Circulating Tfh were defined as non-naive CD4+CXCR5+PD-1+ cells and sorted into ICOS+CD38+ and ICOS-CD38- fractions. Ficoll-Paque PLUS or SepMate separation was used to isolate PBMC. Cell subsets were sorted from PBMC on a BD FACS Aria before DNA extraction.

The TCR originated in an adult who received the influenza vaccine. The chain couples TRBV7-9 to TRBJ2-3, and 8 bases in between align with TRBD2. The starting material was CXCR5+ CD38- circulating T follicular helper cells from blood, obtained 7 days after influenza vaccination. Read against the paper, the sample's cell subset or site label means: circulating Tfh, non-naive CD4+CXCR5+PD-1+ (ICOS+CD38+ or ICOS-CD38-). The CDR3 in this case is CASSLGASGGPDTQYF. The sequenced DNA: TGTGCCAGCAGCTTAGGGGCCAGCGGGGGCCCAGATACGCAGTATTTT.